This T cell receptor (beta chain) originates from a study of cytomegalovirus exposure and HLA in healthy donors. Primers included in the PCR were 60 Vbeta and 13 Jbeta primers. Profiled with immunoSEQ multiplex PCR; TCRdb holds only in-frame clones, not every one. The sample shows 95,000 to 100,000 clones, roughly four fifths of them seen only once. Study-wide results and limits: In a later analysis, a missense DCLRE1C variant was linked to TCR beta V- and J-gene trimming. Being indistinguishable, some V segments were excluded, TRBV6-2 and TRBV6-3 among them. Earlier findings revealed that most TCR beta V segments proved productive either about 87% or about 30% of the time.

The CDR3 loop spans 13 amino acids. V was pared by 0 bases and J by 6 bases, with 0 bases of the junction left unmatched. Germline V gene lookup returns CDR1 SGDLS and CDR2 YYNGEE. For this clone: Its antigen is not identified.

Sequences were obtained from PBMCs. V is TRBV9 and J is TRBJ2-3, with TRBD2 matching over 8 bases. The clonotype originates from a human donor in good health. CDR3 DNA sequence: TGTGCCAGCAGCGTAGCGGGGGGGGATACGCAGTATTTT. This encodes CASSVAGGDTQYF. Looking up the rest from reference TRBV9 and TRBJ2-3 gives the full variable domain: DSGVTQTPKHLITATGQRVTLRCSPRSGDLSVYWYQQSLDQGLQFLIQYYNGEERAKGNILERFSAQQFPDLHSELNLSSLELGDSALYFCASSVAGGDTQYFGPGTRLTVL.